These 27 T cell receptor beta chains were sequenced from one sample in a study of T cell responses to AZD1222 COVID-19 vaccine. Here immunoSEQ multiplex PCR was the method, and the copy in TCRdb shows in-frame clones only, minus some. This sample has roughly 120,000 clones, with less than 90% found just once. This material consisted of peripheral blood, taken on day 0 of AZD1222 vaccination. Receptors were obtained from an adult in good health.

CDR3 DNA sequence: TGTGCCAGCAGTGACTCGGGGGGAGGGAACAATGAGCAGTTCTTC. This encodes CASSDSGGGNNEQFF. This rearrangement joins TRBV6-4 to TRBJ2-1; 7 nucleotides line up with TRBD2. This CDR3 contains 15 residues. V shed 0 bases and J 5 bases; nucleotides not matched to a gene: 4. Germline lookup yields CDR1 MRHNA and CDR2 SNTAGT.

J is TRBJ2-1 and V is TRBV5-6; 7 nucleotides line up with TRBD2. Trimming took 1 base from V and 0 from J; bases not matched to a gene: 7. CDR1 is SGHDT, CDR2 YYEEEE, per germline. This CDR3 has 17 residues. The CDR3 bases are TGTGCCAGCAGCTTGCCTGCGGGACTAAGCTCCTACAATGAGCAGTTCTTC. This gives the protein CASSLPAGLSSYNEQFF.

This chain uses TRBV2 with TRBJ1-2; TRBD1 agrees at 9 bases. V gave up 6 bases and J gave up 2 bases; unmatched junction bases: 4. This CDR3 is built from 14 residues. The germline V gene encodes CDR1 SNHLY and CDR2 FYNNEI. The CDR3, as DNA: TGTGCCAGCAGGGACAGGGGCGAAAACTATGGCTACACCTTC. Its protein product is CASRDRGENYGYTF.

The V and J genes are TRBV6-5 and TRBJ1-4; no clear D. The CDR3 runs 13 residues. Germline V gene sequence: CDR1 MNHEY, CDR2 SVGAGI. Trimming took off 4 bases at V and 8 bases at J, with 11 bases between the two ends. CDR3 bases: TGTGCCAGCAGTTTAAATGCTTTGGAAAAACTGTTTTTT. Amino acid sequence: CASSLNALEKLFF.

This CDR3 reads CASSFEAGSLYEQYF. The CDR3 DNA reads as TGTGCCAGCAGCTTTGAGGCGGGAAGTCTCTACGAGCAGTACTTC. This chain uses TRBV11-2 with TRBJ2-7, with D perhaps matching TRBD2 (6 bases). Germline CDR1 is SGHAT and CDR2 is FQNNGV. V was trimmed by 3 bases and J by 3 bases, leaving 15 bases between them. The CDR3 has 15 amino acids. Combining the CDR3 with reference TRBV11-2 and TRBJ2-7 gives the whole variable domain EAGVAQSPRYKIIEKRQSVAFWCNPISGHATLYWYQQILGQGPKLLIQFQNNGVVDDSQLPKDRFSAERLKGVDSTLKIQPAKLEDSAVYLCASSFEAGSLYEQYFGPGTRLTVT.

This clone came up a few times. V is TRBV10-2 and J is TRBJ1-1, with unresolved D. The germline gives CDR1 WSHSY, CDR2 SAAADI. V dropped 3 bases and J dropped 4 bases, with 6 bases sitting between them. This CDR3 region has 12 residues. CDR3 DNA sequence: TGCGCCAGCAGTGACAGAGCCACTGAAGCTTTCTTT. Residues: CASSDRATEAFF.

This clone turned up a few times. J is TRBJ2-7 and V is TRBV12-1; the D call of TRBD1 is as the table states it, not checked on the DNA. TRBV12-1 is flagged as a pseudogene. The CDR3 sequence is 15 residues long. The DNA for the CDR3 is TGTGCCAGCAGCTTTGGACAGGTGGTCCGATACGAGCAGTACTTC. Its protein is CASSFGQVVRYEQYF.

The rearrangement joins TRBV19 to TRBJ2-1, with D possibly matching TRBD1 (5 bases). Trimming removed 9 bases at V and 4 bases at J, with 13 bases between. Germline assignment: CDR1 LNHDA and CDR2 SQIVND (reference sequence). This CDR3 contains 13 residues. In nucleotides, the CDR3 is TGTGCCAGCCAGGACACATTATACAATGAGCAGTTCTTC. Translating gives CASQDTLYNEQFF. The full variable domain, in which reference TRBV19 and TRBJ2-1 provide the parts outside the CDR3, is DGGITQSPKYLFRKEGQNVTLSCEQNLNHDAMYWYRQDPGQGLRLIYYSQIVNDFQKGDIAEGYSVSREKKESFPLTVTSAQKNPTAFYLCASQDTLYNEQFFGPGTRLTVL.

The V call is TRBV5-1, the J call TRBJ2-3; unclear D gene. CDR3 length equals 12 residues. The germline gives CDR1 SGHRS, CDR2 YFSETQ. With 4 bases removed from V and 4 bases from J, the gap between germline ends came to 7 bases. The CDR3 nucleotides are TGCGCCAGCAGCGCGGACGCAGATACGCAGTATTTT. It translates to CASSADADTQYF.

V and J are TRBV27 and TRBJ1-2; D ambiguous. This CDR3 region has 17 residues. V shed 6 bases and J shed 4 bases, with 24 bases lying between them. Germline V gene lookup returns CDR1 MNHEY and CDR2 SMNVEV (reference sequence). CDR3 protein: CASSAGLRVSRAYGYTF. The CDR3 DNA sequence: TGTGCCAGCAGCGCCGGGCTTAGGGTCTCAAGGGCCTATGGCTACACCTTC.

The genes are TRBV6-5 and TRBJ2-7; 7 bases are shared with TRBD1. The V gene end was trimmed by 6 bases and the J gene end by 2 bases; junction bases not matched to a gene: 4. Germline CDR1 and CDR2: MNHEY and SVGAGI. This CDR3 is built from 13 residues. The CDR3 sequence is CASSLTGAYEQYF. The CDR3 nucleotides read TGTGCCAGCAGCCTAACAGGGGCCTACGAGCAGTACTTC.

This chain joins TRBV30 and TRBJ2-3, with TRBD2 identical over 8 bases. V trimming: 1 base; J trimming: 3 bases; junction bases outside the gene matches: 12. The CDR3 spans 17 residues. The V gene's germline CDR1 is GTSNPN and CDR2 SVGIG (reference sequence). The CDR3 sequence: CAWSGLALREGTDTQYF. CDR3 sequence (DNA): TGTGCCTGGAGTGGATTAGCGTTACGGGAGGGGACAGATACGCAGTATTTT. Filled out from reference TRBV30 and TRBJ2-3, the complete variable domain reads SQTIHQWPATLVQPVGSPLSLECTVEGTSNPNLYWYRQAAGRGLQLLFYSVGIGQISSEVPQNLSASRPQDRQFILSSKKLLLSDSGFYLCAWSGLALREGTDTQYFGPGTRLTVL.

The V gene is TRBV2, the J gene TRBJ2-7, with 10 nucleotides matching TRBD2. The V and J ends lost 3 bases and 7 bases, in that order; junction bases with no gene match: 6. This CDR3 is 14 amino acids long. Germline CDR1 is SNHLY and CDR2 is FYNNEI. The CDR3 protein is CASSEESGRGEQYF. The CDR3 DNA reads as TGTGCCAGCAGTGAGGAGAGCGGGAGGGGGGAGCAGTACTTC.

This chain uses TRBV11-3 with TRBJ1-1; TRBD1 aligns across 8 bases. The CDR3 sequence is 13 residues long. The trim removed 5 bases at V and 6 bases at J, leaving 5 bases unmatched. The germline V gene encodes CDR1 SGHNT and CDR2 YENEEA. Here the CDR3 reads CASSALTGAEAFF. As DNA, the CDR3 is TGTGCCAGCAGCGCCCTGACAGGGGCTGAAGCTTTCTTT.

The genes are TRBV4-3 and TRBJ2-1; 11 bases line up with TRBD2. The germline CDR1 and CDR2 sequences are LGHNA and YSLEER. J was trimmed by 7 bases and V by 0 bases; bases with no gene match: 11. The CDR3 extends over 18 amino acids. The CDR3 region has the DNA TGCGCCAGCAGCCAAGATACCCGAGAACTAGCGGGAGAAAATGAGCAGTTCTTC. Translation gives CASSQDTRELAGENEQFF.

The V gene is TRBV24-1, the J gene TRBJ1-5, with 11 bases identical to TRBD1. The CDR3 runs to 21 residues. V gave up 0 bases and J gave up 0 bases; unmatched junction bases: 12. Germline V gene lookup returns CDR1 KGHDR and CDR2 SFDVKD. DNA of the CDR3: TGTGCCACCAGTGATTTGTCCCCCGGGACAGGGGGATCCATTAGCAATCAGCCCCAGCATTTT. Its protein is CATSDLSPGTGGSISNQPQHF.

This clone was counted a few times. V gene TRBV20-1 combines with J gene TRBJ1-2, with a tentative D call TRBD1 (5 bases). This CDR3 region has 11 residues. Trimming took off 8 bases at V and 7 bases at J, with 14 bases between the two ends. Germline V gene data show CDR1 as DFQATT and CDR2 as SNEGSKA (reference sequence). The CDR3 nucleotides read TGCAGTCCAGGGTTGGGCGGTGGCTACACCTTC. It translates to CSPGLGGGYTF.

J is TRBJ2-3 and V is TRBV18; D is possibly TRBD1 or TRBD2 (5 bases each). The CDR3 is 15 residues long. V dropped 4 bases and J dropped 5 bases, with 16 bases sitting between them. CDR1 is KGHSH, CDR2 LQKENI, per germline. The CDR3 region is CASSLFPRDEDTQYF. The DNA for the CDR3 is TGTGCCAGCTCACTTTTCCCTCGGGACGAAGATACGCAGTATTTT.

This chain joins TRBV12-5 and TRBJ1-2; D uncertain. V was clipped by 4 bases and J by 6 bases, with 12 bases between them. This CDR3 has 13 residues. Germline CDR1 and CDR2: LGHNT and FRNRAP. The CDR3 region is CASGSGPMDGYTF. The CDR3 nucleotides are TGTGCTAGTGGTTCCGGACCGATGGATGGCTACACCTTC.

This chain connects TRBV28 to TRBJ1-2; 9 bases map to TRBD1. V lost 6 bases and J lost 3; bases outside the gene matches: 5. Per germline, CDR1 MDHEN and CDR2 SYDVKM. The CDR3 length is 14 residues. The chain's CDR3 is CASRRTGVDYGYTF. DNA of the CDR3: TGTGCCAGCAGAAGGACAGGGGTGGACTATGGCTACACCTTC.

J is TRBJ2-3 and V is TRBV11-3; maybe TRBD2 (6 bases). The CDR3 loop spans 16 amino acids. Trimming cost V 5 bases and J 2 bases, with 17 bases left between them. Germline lookup yields CDR1 SGHNT and CDR2 YENEEA. The DNA of the CDR3 is TGTGCCAGCAGCCGGATCGGGAGTATTAACACAGATACGCAGTATTTT. This gives the protein CASSRIGSINTDTQYF.

The chain couples TRBV19 to TRBJ2-7, with TRBD2 identical over 10 bases. Germline V gene lookup returns CDR1 LNHDA and CDR2 SQIVND (reference sequence). The CDR3 runs 15 residues. With V trimmed by 5 bases and J by 4 bases, 8 bases remained unmatched. The CDR3 nucleotides are TGTGCCAGTAGTGCAGCGGGAGGGCTTATTTACGAGCAGTACTTC. The encoded protein is CASSAAGGLIYEQYF. Looking up the rest from reference TRBV19 and TRBJ2-7 gives the full variable domain: DGGITQSPKYLFRKEGQNVTLSCEQNLNHDAMYWYRQDPGQGLRLIYYSQIVNDFQKGDIAEGYSVSREKKESFPLTVTSAQKNPTAFYLCASSAAGGLIYEQYFGPGTRLTVT.

This sequence joins TRBV27 and TRBJ1-2; 9 nucleotides match TRBD1. Looked up from germline, CDR1 is MNHEY and CDR2 is SMNVEV (reference sequence). Trimming took 3 bases from V and 8 from J; bases not matched to a gene: 7. CDR3 length equals 14 residues. CDR3 in amino acids: CASSFAGQGRGYTF. The DNA for the CDR3 is TGTGCCAGCAGTTTTGCGGGACAGGGTAGGGGCTACACCTTC.

This rearrangement joins TRBV11-2 to TRBJ2-7; TRBD2 matches 12 bases. The germline V gene encodes CDR1 SGHAT and CDR2 FQNNGV. This CDR3 region has 16 residues. Trimming took 3 bases from V and 5 from J; bases not matched to a gene: 8. The CDR3 sequence: CASSFGLAGIPHEQYF. The CDR3, as DNA: TGTGCCAGCAGCTTTGGACTAGCGGGAATTCCCCACGAGCAGTACTTC.

The chain links TRBV3-1 (or the pseudogene TRBV3-2) to TRBJ1-4; D might be TRBD1 (6 bases). The CDR3 sequence is 14 residues long. Germline V gene data show CDR1 as LGHDT and CDR2 as YNNKEL (reference sequence). V dropped 3 bases and J dropped 8 bases, with 13 bases sitting between them. The CDR3 loop reads CASSQPGVGEKLFF. CDR3 nucleotides: TGTGCCAGCAGCCAGCCAGGGGTGGGAGAAAAACTGTTTTTT.

V is TRBV30 and J is TRBJ2-7; no clear D gene. The CDR3 has 14 residues. The germline CDR1 and CDR2 sequences are GTSNPN and SVGIG (reference sequence). Trimming shortened V by 2 bases and J by 0 bases, and 11 bases separated the two germline ends. The CDR3 DNA reads as TGTGCCTGGAGTCAGCAGAGTTTCTCCTACGAGCAGTACTTC. Translated: CAWSQQSFSYEQYF.

This sequence joins TRBV11-3 and TRBJ2-1, with 14 bases aligning to TRBD2. Losses at the gene ends were 5 bases for V and 10 bases for J; bases not matched to a gene: 7. The CDR3 is made up of 15 amino acids. Germline lookup yields CDR1 SGHNT and CDR2 YENEEA. CDR3 nucleotides: TGTGCCAGCAGCCGCGGGACTAGCGGGAGCGGGGAGCAGTTCTTC. Translation gives CASSRGTSGSGEQFF.